Reported below is one T cell receptor (beta chain). These data belong to a study of shared clonotypes between healthy human individuals. V lost 4 bases, J lost 4 bases, and 5 bases stayed unmatched. The CDR3 has 15 residues. The germline CDR1 and CDR2 sequences are PRHDT and FYEKMQ (reference sequence). TCRdb's table, derived via immunoSEQ multiplex PCR, lists solely in-frame clones and lacks some. The sample contains approximately 470,000 clones, approximately 81% of which appear only once. All the donors were Caucasian adults who lived in Nashville, Tennessee. This clonotype was sampled from a woman between 40 and 55 years old in good health. Some clones in this sample may be carry-over from other donors' samples. The chain has TRBV13 and TRBJ2-7, with 12 bases identical to TRBD2. Sequenced: PBMCs. CDR3 in amino acids: CASSSGTSGFYEQYF. In DNA form, the CDR3 reads TGTGCCAGCAGCTCCGGGACTAGCGGGTTTTACGAGCAGTACTTC.